This T cell receptor (beta chain) derives from a study of ipilimumab plus nivolumab after autologous stem cell transplantation. Study details: Both relapsed and primary refractory DLBCL were included.

Ipilimumab, 1 mg/kg, started 14 to 28 days after autologous transplant. Through week 26, nivolumab 3 mg/kg IV was given weeks 1, 4, 7, 10, then biweekly. TCRdb's table, derived via immunoSEQ multiplex PCR, lists solely in-frame clones and lacks some. This sample has about 19,000 clones, with around 80% found just once. The sequencing here drew on PBMCs, taken in a trial of ipilimumab plus nivolumab as post-transplant consolidation. This sequence was found in a male donor with diffuse large B-cell lymphoma.

CDR3 in DNA: TGTGCCAGTAGTATCTCTAGCGGCAGCACAGATACGCAGTATTTT. It specifies CASSISSGSTDTQYF. This chain uses TRBV19 with TRBJ2-3, with 7 bases fitting TRBD2. The CDR3 is 15 residues long. Germline CDR1 LNHDA, CDR2 SQIVND (reference sequence). J was trimmed by 0 bases and V by 3 bases; bases with no gene match: 3.